One sample yielded the 2 T cell receptor beta chains listed below, sequenced in a study of control samples from healthy donors and cancer patients. Generated by immunoSEQ multiplex PCR, the TCRdb table keeps only in-frame clones and is missing some. The sample consists of some 34,000 clones, approximately 95% of them appearing once. Input material: PBMCs. These receptors originate from a man aged 35 to 55 with colorectal cancer.

The chain recombines TRBV12-3 or TRBV12-4 with TRBJ1-2, with D possibly matching TRBD1 (5 bases). This CDR3 contains 12 residues. V was cut by 7 bases and J by 4 bases, with 10 bases left in between. CDR3 sequence reads: CASTGTVYGYTF. DNA for the CDR3: TGTGCCAGCACCGGGACGGTCTATGGCTACACCTTC.

The CDR3 DNA is TGCGCCAGCAGCCCAGCAGGACGGAGACAGTTCTTC. As protein: CASSPAGRRQFF. V is TRBV5-1 and J is TRBJ2-1; D not certain. This CDR3 has 12 amino acids. The V gene lost 4 bases and the J gene lost 13 bases, with 15 bases spanning the gap. Germline V gene lookup returns CDR1 SGHRS and CDR2 YFSETQ. The full variable domain, rest sourced from reference TRBV5-1 and TRBJ2-1, is KAGVTQTPRYLIKTRGQQVTLSCSPISGHRSVSWYQQTPGQGLQFLFEYFSETQRNKGNFPGRFSGRQFSNSRSEMNVSTLELGDSALYLCASSPAGRRQFFGPGTRLTVL.